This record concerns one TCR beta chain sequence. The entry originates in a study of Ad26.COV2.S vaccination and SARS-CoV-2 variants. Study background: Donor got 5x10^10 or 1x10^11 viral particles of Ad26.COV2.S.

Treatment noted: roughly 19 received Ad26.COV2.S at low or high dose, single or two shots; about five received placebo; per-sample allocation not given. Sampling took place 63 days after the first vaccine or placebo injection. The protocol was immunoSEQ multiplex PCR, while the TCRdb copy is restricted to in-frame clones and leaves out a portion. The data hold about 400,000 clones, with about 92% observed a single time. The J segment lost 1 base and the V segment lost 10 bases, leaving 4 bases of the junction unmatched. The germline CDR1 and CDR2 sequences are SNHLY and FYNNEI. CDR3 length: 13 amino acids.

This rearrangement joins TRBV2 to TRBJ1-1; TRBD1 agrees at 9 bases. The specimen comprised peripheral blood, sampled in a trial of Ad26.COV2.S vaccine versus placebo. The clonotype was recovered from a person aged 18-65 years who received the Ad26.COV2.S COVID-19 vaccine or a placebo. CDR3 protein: CANGQGTNTEAFF. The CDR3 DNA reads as TGTGCCAACGGACAGGGGACGAACACTGAAGCTTTCTTT.